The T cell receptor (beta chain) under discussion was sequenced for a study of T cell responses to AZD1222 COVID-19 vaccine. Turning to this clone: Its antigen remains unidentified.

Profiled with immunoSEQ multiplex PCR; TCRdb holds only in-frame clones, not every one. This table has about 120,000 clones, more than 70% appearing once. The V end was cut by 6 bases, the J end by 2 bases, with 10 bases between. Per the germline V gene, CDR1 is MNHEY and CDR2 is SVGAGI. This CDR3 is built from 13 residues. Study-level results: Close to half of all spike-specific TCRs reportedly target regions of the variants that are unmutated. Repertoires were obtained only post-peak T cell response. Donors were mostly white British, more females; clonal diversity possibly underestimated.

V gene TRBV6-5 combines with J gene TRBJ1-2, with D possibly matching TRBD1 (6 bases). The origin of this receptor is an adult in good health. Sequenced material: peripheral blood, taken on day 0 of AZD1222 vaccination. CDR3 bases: TGTGCCAGCAGGAACCAGGGGAACTATGGCTACACCTTC. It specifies CASRNQGNYGYTF.